This passage covers 9 T cell receptor beta chains from one sample sequenced in a study of T cell responses to AZD1222 COVID-19 vaccine. Profiled with immunoSEQ multiplex PCR; TCRdb holds only in-frame clones, not every one. The sample consists of roughly 140,000 clones, roughly 93% of them appearing once. The source was peripheral blood, collected after recovery from COVID-19. The source of these receptors is an adult who had recovered from COVID-19.

J is TRBJ1-4 and V is TRBV6-1, with 9 nucleotides matching TRBD1. Germline V gene lookup returns CDR1 MNHNS and CDR2 SASEGT. The CDR3 covers 15 residues. The trim removed 3 bases at V and 13 bases at J, leaving 12 bases unmatched. The CDR3: CASSDTGQGRMVLFF. The CDR3 DNA sequence: TGTGCCAGCAGTGATACAGGACAGGGGAGGATGGTACTGTTTTTT.

The rearrangement links TRBV19 to TRBJ1-2; no clear D. In germline, CDR1 is LNHDA, CDR2 SQIVND (reference sequence). Deletions cut 3 bases from V and 3 bases from J, with 8 bases between. The CDR3 has 13 amino acids. CDR3 sequence reads: CASSIETYYGYTF. CDR3 nucleotides: TGTGCCAGTAGTATTGAGACTTACTATGGCTACACCTTC.

The J gene is TRBJ1-2, the V gene TRBV3-1 (or the pseudogene TRBV3-2), with no clear D. The CDR3 consists of 15 residues. CDR1 is LGHDT, CDR2 YNNKEL, per germline (reference sequence). V lost 0 bases to trimming and J lost 8 bases, with 16 bases between them. CDR3 sequence reads: CASSQDLSAGGGYTF. CDR3 nucleotide sequence: TGTGCCAGCAGCCAAGATCTGTCGGCAGGCGGAGGCTACACCTTC.

The chain carries TRBV27 and TRBJ2-4; 15 bases are a match to TRBD2. Germline assignment: CDR1 MNHEY and CDR2 SMNVEV (reference sequence). V lost 2 bases and J lost 0; bases outside the gene matches: 11. The CDR3 contains 21 residues. The CDR3 bases are TGTGCCAGCAGTTTAACACAGTTGGGACTAGCGGGAGGCCTAGCCAAAAACATTCAGTACTTC. This codes for CASSLTQLGLAGGLAKNIQYF.

J is TRBJ1-2 and V is TRBV5-1; TRBD1 matches at 9 bases. Germline CDR1 and CDR2: SGHRS and YFSETQ. CDR3 size: 15 residues. After removal of 4 bases from V and 8 bases from J, the junction contained 12 bases not matched to a gene. The CDR3 region is CASSTTGTGLEGYTF. The CDR3, as DNA: TGCGCCAGCAGCACAACCGGGACAGGGTTGGAGGGCTACACCTTC.

This clone is a singleton in its sample. J is TRBJ2-3 and V is TRBV7-3, with D possibly matching TRBD2 (6 bases). V lost 4 bases to trimming and J lost 0 bases, with 17 bases between them. This CDR3 has 17 residues. Looked up from germline, CDR1 is SGHTA and CDR2 is FQGTGA. The CDR3 here is CASSSSAGTGSTDTQYF. The CDR3 DNA sequence: TGTGCCAGCAGCTCGTCTGCCGGGACTGGAAGCACAGATACGCAGTATTTT.

The genes are TRBV21-1 and TRBJ2-7. TRBV21-1 is a pseudogene segment. The CDR3 runs to 18 residues. The CDR3 DNA sequence: TGTGCCAGCAGCAAGGAGCCCCTATTAGGGCTAGTCGCCCACGAGCAGTACTTC. Its translation is CASSKEPLLGLVAHEQYF.

The chain has TRBV11-1 and TRBJ2-1; 7 nucleotides line up with TRBD1. Trimming cost V 5 bases and J 0 bases; bases outside gene matches: 7. Per the germline V gene, CDR1 is SGHAT and CDR2 is FQDESV (reference sequence). This CDR3 has 16 residues. CDR3 DNA sequence: TGTGCCAGCAGCCAGACAGGGAAGAGCTCCTACAATGAGCAGTTCTTC. This sequence encodes CASSQTGKSSYNEQFF.

The V and J genes are TRBV28 and TRBJ1-1; 8 positions match TRBD1. V dropped 6 bases and J dropped 6; count of bases not matched to a gene: 9. This CDR3 is built from 14 residues. The germline CDR1 and CDR2 sequences are MDHEN and SYDVKM. CDR3 in amino acids: CASRNGQGSPEAFF. As DNA, the CDR3 is TGTGCCAGCAGAAATGGACAGGGTAGCCCTGAAGCTTTCTTT.